The 9 T cell receptor beta chains presented below share a single source sample, sequenced in a study of cytomegalovirus exposure and HLA in healthy donors. Primers for the PCR totalled 60 Vbeta and 13 Jbeta. TCRdb's table, derived via immunoSEQ multiplex PCR, lists solely in-frame clones and lacks some. In the table there are 100,000 to 150,000 clones, 80% of which are singletons. Sequencing used PBMCs. Receptors were obtained from a female donor in good health and CMV-seronegative.

Note on this clone: The junction differs from germline at one of its ends, possibly a read error. V gene TRBV6-6 combines with J gene TRBJ2-6; D is possibly TRBD1 (5 bases). Germline V gene data show CDR1 as MNHNY and CDR2 as SVGAGI (reference sequence). The CDR3 is made up of 15 amino acids. CDR3 in amino acids: CASSPREAGANGLTF. CDR3 bases: TGTGCCAGCAGTCCCCGCGAGGCTGGGGCCAACGGCCTGACTTTC.

This chain joins TRBV7-9 and TRBJ2-5; TRBD1 matches 9 bases. V shed 4 bases, J shed 11 bases, and the junction held 17 bases outside the gene matches. Germline-derived CDR1 and CDR2 are SEHNR and FQNEAQ (reference sequence). This CDR3 region has 16 residues. The CDR3 loop reads CASSSLRTGDKKEQYF. DNA for the CDR3: TGTGCCAGCAGCTCGCTAAGGACAGGGGATAAAAAAGAGCAGTACTTC.

V gene TRBV9 combines with J gene TRBJ2-1; 11 bases align to TRBD2. Germline assignment: CDR1 SGDLS and CDR2 YYNGEE. V shed 2 bases, J shed 4 bases, and the junction held 5 bases outside the gene matches. The CDR3 covers 16 residues. The CDR3 region has the DNA TGTGCCAGCAGCGTTCGGGGGACTAGCGGTTACAATGAGCAGTTCTTC. Encoded protein: CASSVRGTSGYNEQFF.

Comments on this clone: The sample holds other DNA sequences that translate to the same CDR3. The chain combines TRBV5-1 with TRBJ2-2, with TRBD2 identical over 13 bases. The CDR3 extends over 17 amino acids. Per the germline V gene, CDR1 is SGHRS and CDR2 is YFSETQ. The ends lost 0 bases at V and 2 bases at J; junction bases unmatched: 1. The CDR3 spells CASSLGLAGGNTGELFF. The DNA of the CDR3 is TGCGCCAGCAGCTTGGGACTAGCGGGGGGTAACACCGGGGAGCTGTTTTTT.

J is TRBJ2-5 and V is TRBV7-7, with D possibly matching TRBD2 (5 bases). CDR1 is SSHAT and CDR2 is FNYEAQ in the germline V gene (reference sequence). CDR3 length: 13 amino acids. Trimming removed 5 bases at V and 4 bases at J, with 11 bases between. CDR3 sequence reads: CASSAGGLETQYF. In DNA, the CDR3 is TGTGCCAGCAGCGCCGGAGGTCTAGAGACCCAGTACTTC.

CDR3 nucleotide sequence: TGTGCCTGGAGTGGCGGGGTGTTAGCTCAGCCCCAGCATTTT. It codes for CAWSGGVLAQPQHF. The V call is TRBV30, the J call TRBJ1-5; D gene unclear. Germline V gene sequence: CDR1 GTSNPN, CDR2 SVGIG (reference sequence). Trimming took 1 base from V and 6 from J, leaving 13 bases between them. CDR3 size: 14 residues.

The chain is built from TRBV28 and TRBJ1-4; D remains ambiguous. Germline loops: CDR1 MDHEN, CDR2 SYDVKM. The CDR3 covers 14 residues. The V end was cut by 4 bases, the J end by 7 bases, with 13 bases between. In DNA form, the CDR3 reads TGTGCCAGCAGTTCAACGGGAATGGTTGAAAAACTGTTTTTT. The encoded protein is CASSSTGMVEKLFF.

In this sample, this clone turned up a few times. The rearrangement joins TRBV6-4 to TRBJ2-3; the D gene is possibly TRBD2 (7 bases). With 2 bases removed from V and 2 bases from J, the gap between germline ends came to 8 bases. The CDR3 totals 14 residues. Germline CDR1 reads MRHNA; CDR2 reads SNTAGT. The CDR3 DNA follows: TGTGCCAGCAGTGACGGGGGGGCCACAGATACGCAGTATTTT. It specifies CASSDGGATDTQYF.

V is TRBV28 and J is TRBJ2-7; 13 positions agree with TRBD2. The CDR3 sequence is 16 residues long. The V segment lost 3 bases and the J segment 7 bases; nucleotides outside the gene matches: 9. Germline V gene lookup returns CDR1 MDHEN and CDR2 SYDVKM. Here the CDR3 DNA reads TGTGCCAGCAGTTTTATACTAGCGGGAGGGTCGGGTGAGCAGTACTTC. Its translation is CASSFILAGGSGEQYF.